Listed below are T cell receptor beta chains from one sample, sequenced in a study of breast tumors, draining lymph nodes, adjacent tissues. MiXCR was run by TCRdb on the multiplex PCR reads, yielding one entry per CDR3 protein. The sample holds over 130,000 distinct CDR3 sequences, around a third seen once. Input material: axillary lymph node tissue. The receptors derive from a female donor with breast cancer. Some clones in this sample may be carry-over from other donors' samples. Each CDR3 is given with its conserved first and last residue. A D gene is named only where the DNA matches it firmly. Clone size is given for some rows only: seen once, a few or many times, or a class if the clone is expanded.

D	V	size	J	DNA	CDR3
.	TRBV6-4	.	TRBJ1-1	TGTGCCAGCAGATCCTTGCAGGGTGAAGCTTTCTTT	CASRSLQGEAFF
.	TRBV6-5	.	TRBJ2-4	TGTGCCAGCAGTTACTCGATCGGGGGCGCCAAAAACATTCAGTACTTC	CASSYSIGGAKNIQYF
.	TRBV4-3	many	TRBJ1-6	TGCGCCAGCAGCCTAGGGGGAAATTCACCCCTCCACTTT	CASSLGGNSPLHF
TRBD1	TRBV20-1	.	TRBJ2-2	TGCAGTGCTACGGGGACAGGGGCTGGGGAGCTGTTTTTT	CSATGTGAGELFF
TRBD1	TRBV19	.	TRBJ1-4	TGTGCCAGTAGTATAGCGGGACAGGGGGATGAAAAACTGTTTTTT	CASSIAGQGDEKLFF
.	TRBV7-2	many	TRBJ2-2	TGTGCCAGCAGCTTGATCAGCCCGAACACCGGGGAGCTGTTTTTT	CASSLISPNTGELFF
TRBD2	TRBV11-2	many	TRBJ2-5	TGTGCCAGCAGCTTAGTTGCCAGGACTAGTATTTCGGAGACCCAGTACTTC	CASSLVARTSISETQYF
.	TRBV20-1	many	TRBJ2-2	TGCAGTGCTAGAGGTGTTCAGGGTCCCGGGGAGCTGTTTTTT	CSARGVQGPGELFF
.	TRBV6-1	.	TRBJ1-6	TGTGCCAGTTCGGAACAGGGAGTCGAACCGGCCCATAATTCACCCCTCCACTTT	CASSEQGVEPAHNSPLHF
.	TRBV10-1	many	TRBJ2-3	TGCGCCAGCAGTGCGCCCCAGCTCAAGGGTACGCAGTATTTT	CASSAPQLKGTQYF
.	TRBV7-9	.	TRBJ1-5	TGTGCCAGCAGCTTAAAACCCGGACGAACAACTGGCAATCAGCCCCAGCATTTT	CASSLKPGRTTGNQPQHF
.	TRBV6-1	many	TRBJ1-6	TGTGCCAGCAGTGACATGGACAGTAATTCACCCCTCCACTTT	CASSDMDSNSPLHF
.	TRBV6-4	many	TRBJ2-3	TGTGCCAGCAGCTTGGACGAAACAGATACGCAGTATTTT	CASSLDETDTQYF
TRBD1	TRBV6-5	.	TRBJ2-6	TGTGCCAGCAGTCTGGACAGGGCGAACACTGAAGCTTTC	CASSLDRANTEAF
TRBD1	TRBV18	many	TRBJ1-2	TGTGCCAGCTCACCCTTCGACAGGGACAACTATGGCTACACCTTC	CASSPFDRDNYGYTF
.	TRBV12-5	many	TRBJ2-3	TGTGCTAGTGGCCTAGATCCAACCGCAAGCACAGATACGCAGTATTTT	CASGLDPTASTDTQYF
.	TRBV18	many	TRBJ1-5	TGTGCCAGCTCACCGGGGACGGATCAGCCCCAGCATTTT	CASSPGTDQPQHF
.	TRBV7-9	.	TRBJ1-1	TGTGCCAGCAGCGAAAAAGGGTCGGGCACTGAAGCTTTCTTT	CASSEKGSGTEAFF
.	TRBV6-2/TRBV6-3	.	TRBJ2-4	TGTGCCAGCAGTTACAAGAGACTAGATACCTTAGCCAAAAACATTCAGTACTTC	CASSYKRLDTLAKNIQYF
.	TRBV10-3	.	TRBJ1-1	TGTGCCGCGGAAGGGAGTGGGGACACTGAAGCTTTCTTT	CAAEGSGDTEAFF
TRBD2	TRBV19	.	TRBJ2-5	TGTGCCAGTAGTTCCAGACTAGCGGGGCGGGGGGCAGAGACCCAGTACTTC	CASSSRLAGRGAETQYF
.	TRBV6-5	many	TRBJ2-2	TGTGCCAGCAGCAGACACTCTAGGGGGGAGCTGTTTTTT	CASSRHSRGELFF
TRBD2	TRBV7-8	.	TRBJ2-7	TGTGCCAGCAGCCCAAGACTAGCGGGGGGGATCGGGTCCTACGAGCAGTACTTC	CASSPRLAGGIGSYEQYF
TRBD1	TRBV28	many	TRBJ1-4	TGTGCCAGCAGTGTGACAGGGAATAATGAAAAACTGTTTTTT	CASSVTGNNEKLFF
TRBD1	TRBV20-1	many	TRBJ2-3	TGCAGTGCTTCCCGGGGACAGGGGAGCACAGATACGCAGTATTTT	CSASRGQGSTDTQYF
.	TRBV7-6	many	TRBJ2-5	TGTGCCAGCAGCGACAACTGGGCCCAAGAGACCCAGTACTTC	CASSDNWAQETQYF
.	TRBV12-3/TRBV12-4	.	TRBJ1-5	TGTGCCAGCGGCCTCGGCTACGGGGGTCAGCCCCAGCATTTT	CASGLGYGGQPQHF
TRBD2	TRBV10-1	.	TRBJ2-1	TGCGCCAGCAGTCCCGAGCTAGCGGGGCTTAATGAGCAGTTCTTC	CASSPELAGLNEQFF
.	TRBV7-9	many	TRBJ2-7	TGTGCCAGCAGCACCACCACGGAGAGCCTAGCCTACGAGCAGTACTTC	CASSTTTESLAYEQYF
.	TRBV6-5	.	TRBJ1-6	.	CASSHGTSGNNEQFFGDSPLHF
.	TRBV2	.	TRBJ2-2	TGTGCCAGCACCAGGGACACAGACACCGGGGAGCTGTTTTTT	CASTRDTDTGELFF
.	TRBV19	many	TRBJ2-7	TGTGCCAGTAGTCCCCCAACCTCCTACGAGCAGTACTTC	CASSPPTSYEQYF
TRBD2	TRBV12-5	many	TRBJ2-3	TGTGCTAGTGGAGCCGGGACTAGCGACACAGATACGCAGTATTTT	CASGAGTSDTDTQYF
.	TRBV5-1	many	TRBJ2-5	TGCGCCAGCAGCTTGACTTCGGAGACCCACTACTTC	CASSLTSETHYF
.	TRBV6-6	few	TRBJ2-2	TGTGCCAGCAGTCATCGTACAGGAAACACCGGGGAGCTGTTTTTT	CASSHRTGNTGELFF
TRBD1	TRBV3-1	.	TRBJ2-5	TGCGCCAGCAGCCAGAGACAGGGCAAAGAGACCCAGTACTTC	CASSQRQGKETQYF
.	TRBV20-1	many	TRBJ2-5	TGCAGTGCTAGATGGGGACACGCTCTCCAAGAGACCCAGTACTTC	CSARWGHALQETQYF